One sample yielded the 18 T cell receptor beta chains listed below, sequenced in a study of T-cell memory formation after mild COVID-19. TCRdb re-called the 5' RACE reads through MiXCR, storing one row per CDR3 protein. The table lists some 13,000 distinct CDR3 sequences, around 11% of them singletons. The sample comprised PBMCs or a T cell subset sorted from them (not recorded which). The source of these receptors is an adult woman who had mild COVID-19 (a few samples of this study predate the infection). Cell type and time point are not known.

This clonotype has ten or more counts. The chain couples TRBV12-3 or TRBV12-4 to TRBJ2-1, with TRBD2 matching over 11 bases. This CDR3 contains 15 residues. J was trimmed by 2 bases and V by 7 bases; bases with no gene match: 4. The CDR3 DNA sequence: TGTGCCAGCACCCTTAGCGGGAGGGCCTACAATGAGCAGTTCTTC. It is translated as CASTLSGRAYNEQFF.

This clonotype was found many times. For the CDR3, the DNA is TGCGCCAGCAGCATACTAGCGGACTCCTACGAGCAGTACTTC. The encoded protein is CASSILADSYEQYF. The chain links TRBV5-1 to TRBJ2-7, with 8 bases that match TRBD2. This CDR3 is 14 amino acids long. Trimming took 4 bases from V and 0 from J; bases not matched to a gene: 3. The V gene's germline CDR1 is SGHRS and CDR2 YFSETQ.

This clonotype was seen at least ten times. The V and J genes are TRBV7-3 and TRBJ1-2; 10 bases fit TRBD1. Looked up from germline, CDR1 is SGHTA and CDR2 is FQGTGA. This CDR3 contains 14 residues. With V trimmed by 0 bases and J by 6 bases, 1 base remained unmatched. CDR3 loop: CASSLTGTGDGYTF. Written as DNA, the CDR3 is TGTGCCAGCAGCTTAACTGGGACAGGGGATGGCTACACCTTC. Together with reference TRBV7-3 and TRBJ1-2, the CDR3 gives the full variable domain: GAGVSQTPSNKVTEKGKYVELRCDPISGHTALYWYRQSLGQGPEFLIYFQGTGAADDSGLPNDRFFAVRPEGSVSTLKIQRTERGDSAVYLCASSLTGTGDGYTFGSGTRLTVV.

This clonotype was seen many times. The chain carries TRBV7-7 and TRBJ2-3, with D possibly matching TRBD1 (5 bases). The CDR3 contains 14 residues. The ends were cut back, 2 bases at V and 4 bases at J, with 10 bases in the middle. CDR1 is SSHAT and CDR2 is FNYEAQ in the germline V gene (reference sequence). The CDR3 here is CASSLRGFSDTQYF. The CDR3 DNA reads as TGTGCCAGCAGCTTAAGGGGATTCTCAGATACGCAGTATTTT.

This clonotype was found many times. The rearrangement joins TRBV25-1 to TRBJ2-7; the D is unclear. The V and J ends lost 4 bases and 6 bases respectively, with 7 bases between them. This CDR3 comprises 11 residues. Per the germline V gene, CDR1 is MGHDK and CDR2 is SYGVNS. The CDR3 sequence: CASSVSSEQYF. The CDR3 region has the DNA TGTGCCAGCAGTGTTTCCAGCGAGCAGTACTTC.

This clonotype was observed many times. V is TRBV6-6 and J is TRBJ2-7; D is unclear. The CDR3 is made up of 14 amino acids. Germline values: CDR1 MNHNY, CDR2 SVGAGI (reference sequence). The germline V and J ends were trimmed by 6 bases and 1 base, with 13 bases remaining between them. As DNA, the CDR3 is TGTGCCAGCAGCCACCGGGTTGGATCCTACGAGCAGTACTTC. This translates into CASSHRVGSYEQYF.

This clonotype was counted many times. The chain uses TRBV5-1 and TRBJ2-1, with unresolved D. In germline, CDR1 is SGHRS, CDR2 YFSETQ. Between the trimmed V and J ends, which lost 0 bases and 7 bases, there was a span of 14 bases. The CDR3 has 15 amino acids. CDR3 region: CASSLATRTPNEQFF. The CDR3 DNA reads as TGCGCCAGCAGCTTGGCCACCCGCACCCCAAATGAGCAGTTCTTC.

This clonotype showed up many times. The rearrangement uses TRBV19 and TRBJ2-7, with D perhaps matching TRBD1 or TRBD2 (6 bases each). V lost 3 bases, J lost 5 bases, and 17 bases lay in between. Germline values: CDR1 LNHDA, CDR2 SQIVND (reference sequence). This CDR3 has 15 amino acids. CDR3 protein: CASSMPRGPLDEQYF. The CDR3 DNA is TGTGCCAGTAGTATGCCCCGGGGGCCCCTCGACGAGCAGTACTTC.

This chain links TRBV6-5 with TRBJ1-2; 9 bases match TRBD1. The CDR3 covers 14 residues. V gave up 6 bases and J gave up 4 bases; unmatched junction bases: 6. Germline V lookup: CDR1 MNHEY, CDR2 SVGAGI. CDR3 sequence (DNA): TGTGCCAGCAGGGCTACAGGGGGCGCCTATGGCTACACCTTC. Amino acid sequence: CASRATGGAYGYTF.

This clonotype is termed hyperexpanded. V and J are TRBV12-3 or TRBV12-4 and TRBJ2-5, with TRBD1 as a possible D gene (6 bases). The CDR3 loop spans 17 amino acids. Trimming removed 6 bases at V and 3 bases at J, with 23 bases between. The CDR3 region has the DNA TGTGCCAGCAGCCTAATGGGGGCCCGGGACGGCAAAGAGACCCAGTACTTC. Translating gives CASSLMGARDGKETQYF.

This chain links TRBV3-1 with TRBJ1-1; D is perhaps TRBD1 (6 bases). CDR1 and CDR2 from the germline V gene are LGHDT and YNNKEL (reference sequence). V was trimmed by 4 bases and J by 4 bases, leaving 19 bases between them. The CDR3 sequence is 16 residues long. The CDR3 region is CASSPSTWTEVTEAFF. The CDR3, as DNA: TGTGCCAGCAGCCCTTCTACCTGGACAGAGGTCACTGAAGCTTTCTTT. Complete variable domain (other parts from reference TRBV3-1 and TRBJ1-1): DTAVSQTPKYLVTQMGNDKSIKCEQNLGHDTMYWYKQDSKKFLKIMFSYNNKELIINETVPNRFSPKSPDKAHLNLHINSLELGDSAVYFCASSPSTWTEVTEAFFGQGTRLTVV.

The chain links TRBV29-1 to TRBJ2-3, with no clear D. The CDR3 is 12 residues long. Germline V gene lookup returns CDR1 SQVTM and CDR2 ANQGSEA. Trimming removed 0 bases at V and 10 bases at J, with 11 bases between. This chain's CDR3 is CSVEESYLSQYF. DNA of the CDR3: TGCAGCGTTGAAGAGTCGTATCTATCGCAGTATTTT.

The genes are TRBV3-1 and TRBJ2-1, with 14 bases aligning to TRBD2. Trimming removed 5 bases from V and 7 bases from J; junction bases left unmatched: 4. CDR1 and CDR2 (germline): LGHDT, YNNKEL (reference sequence). The CDR3 extends over 15 amino acids. DNA of the CDR3: TGTGCCAGCAGCGGGACTAGCGGGAGTTGGAATGAGCAGTTCTTC. Translation: CASSGTSGSWNEQFF.

This clonotype was found a few times. The genes are TRBV6-2 or TRBV6-3 and TRBJ1-1; D remains unclear. The CDR3 is made up of 13 amino acids. The V and J ends lost 4 bases and 0 bases respectively, with 6 bases between them. Germline V lookup: CDR1 MNHEY, CDR2 SVGEGT. The DNA for the CDR3 is TGTGCCAGCAGTTCTGGGGTGAACACTGAAGCTTTCTTT. It encodes CASSSGVNTEAFF.

This clonotype was counted at least ten times. The chain is built from TRBV4-2 and TRBJ2-7; D is unresolved. In germline, CDR1 is LGHNA, CDR2 YNFKEQ. Trimming cost V 0 bases and J 4 bases, with 19 bases left between them. The CDR3 is made up of 17 amino acids. The CDR3 DNA is TGTGCCAGCAGCCAAGATGATCGTGGGCATCGAGATTACGAGCAGTACTTC. This gives the protein CASSQDDRGHRDYEQYF.

This clonotype was recorded many times. The chain has TRBV20-1 and TRBJ2-7; 8 bases are a match to TRBD1. The length of the CDR3 is 13 residues. Germline V lookup: CDR1 DFQATT, CDR2 SNEGSKA (reference sequence). V shed 7 bases, J shed 3 bases, and the junction held 8 bases outside the gene matches. The CDR3 region is CSVLGTGLYEQYF. The CDR3 coding sequence is TGCAGTGTTCTCGGGACAGGTCTCTACGAGCAGTACTTC.

This clonotype was counted ten times or more. The chain recombines TRBV5-6 with TRBJ2-7; the match to TRBD1 covers 8 bases. The CDR3 covers 12 residues. Germline V gives CDR1 SGHDT, CDR2 YYEEEE. Trimming cost V 0 bases and J 12 bases; bases outside gene matches: 5. CDR3 DNA: TGTGCCAGCAGCTTGGACCAGGGGGCGTTGTACTTC. Its translation is CASSLDQGALYF.

This clonotype was seen at least ten times. The genes are TRBV6-5 and TRBJ2-1; TRBD2 is a possible D gene (6 bases). CDR1 is MNHEY and CDR2 is SVGAGI in the germline V gene. The CDR3 contains 11 residues. Trimming stripped 7 bases from V and 9 bases from J, with 10 bases between. CDR3 sequence reads: CASTRRGEQFF. CDR3 nucleotide sequence: TGTGCCAGCACCCGGAGGGGTGAGCAGTTCTTC.